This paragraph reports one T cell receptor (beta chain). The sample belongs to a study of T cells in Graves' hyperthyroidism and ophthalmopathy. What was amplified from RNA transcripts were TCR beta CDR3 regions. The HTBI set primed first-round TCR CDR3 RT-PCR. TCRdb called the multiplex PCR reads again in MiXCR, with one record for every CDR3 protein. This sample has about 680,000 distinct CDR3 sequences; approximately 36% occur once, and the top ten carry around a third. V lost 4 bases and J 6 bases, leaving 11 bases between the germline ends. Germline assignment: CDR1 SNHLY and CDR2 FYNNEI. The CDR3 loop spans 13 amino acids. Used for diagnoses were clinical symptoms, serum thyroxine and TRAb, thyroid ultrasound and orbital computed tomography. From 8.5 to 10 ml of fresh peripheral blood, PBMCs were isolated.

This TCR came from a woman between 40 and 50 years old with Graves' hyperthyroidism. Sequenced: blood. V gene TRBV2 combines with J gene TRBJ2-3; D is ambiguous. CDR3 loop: CASSVLVPDTQYF. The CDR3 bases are TGTGCCAGCAGTGTGCTAGTCCCGGATACGCAGTATTTT.